This T cell receptor (beta chain) was documented in a study of high-grade serous ovarian cancer treatment subgroups. On the study more broadly: Mean per sample: about 15,000 reads, several thousand unique TCR beta rearrangements. Study results and caveats: CDR1 and CDR2 were left unanalyzed; analyses focused on CDR3. TCR relatedness rose with neoantigen level and trended with mutation load. Same-patient tumor repertoires overlapped at roughly 0.095 to 0.8; different patients barely overlapped.

This clone was seen a handful of times. Antigen specificity is unknown. The assay was immunoSEQ multiplex PCR, and TCRdb's table has in-frame clones only and misses some. The sample holds about 16,000 clones, around 73% seen once. Tumor samples were taken before definitive surgery or chemotherapy. This TCR was recovered from a human donor with high-grade serous ovarian cancer. Material for sequencing was tumor tissue.

The CDR3 nucleotides are TGTGCCAGCAGTAACAGGGAGCCTGGCAATCAGCCCCAGCATTTT. This sequence encodes CASSNREPGNQPQHF. The J gene is TRBJ1-5, the V gene TRBV6-5; D is perhaps TRBD1 (6 bases). Trimming cost V 5 bases and J 2 bases, with 13 bases left between them. The germline V gene encodes CDR1 MNHEY and CDR2 SVGAGI. There are 15 residues in the CDR3.